The source of this T cell receptor beta chain is a study of Ad26.COV2.S vaccination and SARS-CoV-2 variants. Turning to the study itself: Intramuscularly, Ad26.COV2.S was given either once or twice, 56 days apart. Whole-study results and caveats: Across vaccine and placebo recipients, the breadth of non-spike TCRs was similar.

The junction had 5 bases not matched to a gene; V was cut back by 4 bases and J by 5 bases. The germline gives CDR1 LGHDT, CDR2 YNNKEL (reference sequence). The CDR3 runs to 14 residues. This sample's treatment: roughly 19 received Ad26.COV2.S at low or high dose, single or two shots; roughly 5 received placebo; per-sample allocation not given. After the first vaccine or placebo injection, samples were drawn on day 63. Sequencing was performed with immunoSEQ multiplex PCR; in TCRdb, only in-frame clones are kept and a portion is missing. The data hold roughly 350,000 clones, with 80% to 90% observed a single time. In regard to this clone: No antigen is known for it.

This specimen consisted of peripheral blood, obtained in a trial of Ad26.COV2.S vaccine versus placebo. The TCR sequence derives from a person between 18 and 59 years old who received the Ad26.COV2.S COVID-19 vaccine or a placebo. The chain couples TRBV3-1 (or the pseudogene TRBV3-2) to TRBJ1-3; 7 positions match TRBD1. The CDR3 sequence: CASSPRQGRNTIYF. CDR3 coding DNA: TGTGCCAGCAGCCCGCGACAGGGCAGAAACACCATATATTTT.